This TCR beta chain was profiled in a study of OX40 agonist ivuxolimab in advanced cancers. In the study overall: The costimulatory receptor OX40 (CD134) was targeted by ivuxolimab, a fully human IgG2 agonistic monoclonal antibody. The paper describes the monotherapy dose-escalation part (N ≈ 52 patients) of the phase I trial of ivuxolimab. The purpose of peripheral TCRbeta sequencing was to test whether ivuxolimab changed TCR sequence diversity and led to clonal T-cell expansion. Among the approximately 54 dose-escalation patients, some 20 had hepatocellular carcinoma, roughly 15 melanoma, 9 renal cell carcinoma and 9 head and neck cancer. Patients were allowed to have had prior anti-PD-1, anti-PD-L1 or anti-CTLA-4 therapy, and 30% to 40% of the dose-escalation patients had been treated with checkpoint inhibitors. In the dose-escalation cohort, 75% to 85% of patients were male, and the mean age was approximately 60 years with a range of roughly 20 to 85. Intravenous ivuxolimab was administered to patients every 2 weeks at six dose levels: 0.01, 0.1, 0.3, 1.5, 3 and 10 mg/kg. Partial responses occurred in three dose-escalation patients: two with cutaneous melanoma and one with hepatocellular carcinoma.

Comments on this clone: Its recognized antigen is unknown. No much larger clonotype is one base removed from it; base qualities were not supplied.

Per the germline V gene (reference sequence), WNHNN is the CDR1 and SYGVQD is the CDR2. The CDR3 numbers 15 residues from cysteine through phenylalanine. Just the 45-base CDR3 DNA is kept, in frame starting at base 1. V gives up 0 bases and J gives up 1 base, and the segment between their germline ends measures 10 bases. Genomic DNA was extracted from sorted cells for sequencing of the TCRbeta CDR3 region. The immunoSEQ Assay was used for sequencing of TCRbeta CDR3 regions. The table comes from immuneACCESS by way of TCRdb, which keeps in-frame sequences with V and J called. Part of the clones is missing from these tables; in studies checked, under half for an unresolved V gene and the rest for unknown reasons. The sample table shows tens of thousands of clones, and roughly 89% are seen once. About 12% of the sample belongs to the ten largest clones. What the authors observed across the whole study: Which antigens the clonally expanded peripheral T cells were specific for was not determined. Low levels of normalized T-cell clonal expansion were also seen in some patients who did not respond. In the 0.1-3.0 mg/kg groups, partial responders were among the patients with the lowest normalized peripheral clonal expansion, particularly in CD8+ T cells. At doses from 0.1 to 3.0 mg/kg, clonal expansion was seen in both CD4+ and CD8+ blood T cells between baseline and week 6. After ivuxolimab, CD8+ T cells had more expanded clones than CD4+ T cells on average.

The trial excluded patients who had a history of autoimmune disease or were on systemic immunosuppression. In every dose cohort, peripheral blood was drawn for TCR sequencing at baseline, cycle 4 day 1, and cycle 7 day 1. Samples came from an open-label, multicenter, first-in-human phase I dose-escalation trial of ivuxolimab. Adults with locally advanced or metastatic melanoma, renal cell carcinoma, hepatocellular carcinoma or head and neck squamous cell carcinoma were enrolled in the trial. Before TCR sequencing, CD4+ and CD8+ T cells were separately sorted from peripheral blood. The chain couples TRBV10-1 to TRBJ2-7; the best D guess is TRBD1, with 5 bases matching. The sequences come from CD4+ or CD8+ T cells sorted from blood, collected in a trial of the OX40 agonist ivuxolimab. This receptor was obtained from an adult with an advanced solid tumor such as melanoma, head and neck, liver or kidney cancer. Here is the DNA: TGCGCCAGCAGTGAGTCGCTGGGGCCGTCCTACGAGCAGTACTTC. This sequence encodes CASSESLGPSYEQYF.